This passage covers 21 T cell receptor beta chains from one sample sequenced in a study of shared clonotypes between healthy human individuals. Profiling relied on immunoSEQ multiplex PCR, and the TCRdb table lists in-frame clones only, not all of them. The data contain about 1.1 million clones, roughly 80% of them singletons. Specimen: memory CD4+ T cells from PBMCs. The subset: CD45RA-negative fraction. The receptors derive from a man aged 18 to 29 in good health. Some clones in this sample may be carry-over from other donors' samples.

The V and J genes are TRBV5-4 and TRBJ2-7; 9 bases map to TRBD1. CDR1 is SGHNT, CDR2 YYREEE, per germline (reference sequence). V dropped 4 bases and J dropped 3; count of bases not matched to a gene: 5. The CDR3 spans 14 residues. DNA of the CDR3: TGTGCCAGCAGCGCTGACAGGGGGGACTACGAGCAGTACTTC. Translating it yields CASSADRGDYEQYF.

This clone was detected a few times. This chain connects TRBV15 to TRBJ2-7, with D perhaps matching TRBD2 (5 bases). V lost 3 bases to trimming and J lost 0 bases, with 15 bases between them. The CDR3 extends over 16 amino acids. The germline V gene has CDR1 LNHNV and CDR2 YYDKDF (reference sequence). The CDR3 spells CATSSRKRRSSYEQYF. CDR3 in DNA: TGTGCCACCAGCAGCCGCAAGCGGAGGAGCTCCTACGAGCAGTACTTC.

The chain couples TRBV6-5 to TRBJ1-1; D perhaps matches TRBD1 (6 bases). There are 15 residues in the CDR3. Trimming left V 5 bases short and J 0 bases short, with 13 bases between. Germline assignment: CDR1 MNHEY and CDR2 SVGAGI. The DNA of the CDR3 is TGTGCCAGCAGTCCGGGTGGGGGCGTGAACACTGAAGCTTTCTTT. This sequence encodes CASSPGGGVNTEAFF.

CDR3 bases: TGTGCCAGCAGCCAAGATCGGCGGCAGACTAGCTCCTACGAGCAGTACTTC. Translation: CASSQDRRQTSSYEQYF. This chain joins TRBV14 and TRBJ2-7; D might be TRBD2 (6 bases). Germline V gene lookup returns CDR1 SGHDN and CDR2 FVKESK. The CDR3 is 17 residues long. V lost 0 bases and J lost 0, with 15 bases in between.

A remark on this clone: Other DNA sequences from this sample encode an identical CDR3 as well. The rearrangement joins TRBV29-1 to TRBJ1-3, with D unresolved. Trimming took 4 bases from V and 4 from J, leaving 11 bases between them. Germline lookup yields CDR1 SQVTM and CDR2 ANQGSEA. The CDR3 spans 13 residues. The CDR3 DNA reads as TGCAGCGTTGGCTTGGGGAGCGGAAACACCATATATTTT. Encoded protein: CSVGLGSGNTIYF.

The J gene is TRBJ2-7, the V gene TRBV28, with TRBD2 matching over 7 bases. The V and J ends lost 6 bases and 4 bases, in that order; junction bases with no gene match: 9. Germline V CDR1 and CDR2: MDHEN, SYDVKM. The length of the CDR3 is 14 residues. CDR3 in amino acids: CASSLPGTMYEQYF. CDR3 nucleotides: TGTGCCAGCAGCCTTCCGGGGACTATGTACGAGCAGTACTTC. Full variable domain (missing parts from reference TRBV28 and TRBJ2-7): DVKVTQSSRYLVKRTGEKVFLECVQDMDHENMFWYRQDPGLGLRLIYFSYDVKMKEKGDIPEGYSVSREKKERFSLILESASTNQTSMYLCASSLPGTMYEQYFGPGTRLTVT.

This clone has only one observation. V gene TRBV7-9 combines with J gene TRBJ1-4; TRBD1 is a possible D gene (6 bases). Germline loops: CDR1 SEHNR, CDR2 FQNEAQ (reference sequence). The CDR3 consists of 17 residues. Trimming took 5 bases from V and 3 from J, leaving 19 bases between them. CDR3 bases: TGTGCCAGCAGCGTTAGAACGGGGGCAGGAGCTAATGAAAAACTGTTTTTT. Protein sequence: CASSVRTGAGANEKLFF.

V is TRBV27 and J is TRBJ1-5, with D possibly matching TRBD1 (6 bases). The CDR3 contains 12 residues. Between the trimmed V and J ends, which lost 5 bases and 6 bases, there was a span of 8 bases. Germline CDR1 and CDR2: MNHEY and SMNVEV (reference sequence). Here the CDR3 DNA reads TGTGCCAGCAGTGGCAGGGGTCAGCCCCAGCATTTT. Protein sequence: CASSGRGQPQHF.

Only a few counts were recorded for this clone. The V call is TRBV18, the J call TRBJ1-5, with TRBD1 as a possible D gene (6 bases). This CDR3 region has 15 residues. Trimming stripped 4 bases from V and 3 bases from J, with 13 bases between. Germline-derived CDR1 and CDR2 are KGHSH and LQKENI. In DNA form, the CDR3 reads TGTGCCAGCTCACTACAGGGTTTCGTCAATCAGCCCCAGCATTTT. Translated: CASSLQGFVNQPQHF.

The chain is built from TRBV28 and TRBJ1-3; D unclear. Germline assignment: CDR1 MDHEN and CDR2 SYDVKM. The CDR3 is 16 residues long. Trimming took off 1 base at V and 0 bases at J, with 10 bases between the two ends. This CDR3 is CASSLLSGSSGNTIYF. CDR3 coding DNA: TGTGCCAGCAGTTTATTGTCCGGGAGCTCTGGAAACACCATATATTTT.

In this sample, this clone turned up a few times. The CDR3 region has the DNA TGCAGCGTTGAAGGGCAGGGGGCGCTGAACACTGAAGCTTTCTTT. This codes for CSVEGQGALNTEAFF. The chain links TRBV29-1 to TRBJ1-1, with 8 bases that match TRBD1. This CDR3 has 15 amino acids. V lost 1 base and J lost 0; bases outside the gene matches: 4. Germline V gene lookup returns CDR1 SQVTM and CDR2 ANQGSEA.

The V and J genes are TRBV18 and TRBJ2-3; 12 bases match TRBD2. This CDR3 region has 16 residues. Germline CDR1 and CDR2: KGHSH and LQKENI. V was pared by 4 bases and J by 2 bases, with 4 bases of the junction left unmatched. The CDR3: CASSHGLAGTTDTQYF. Written as DNA, the CDR3 is TGTGCCAGCTCACATGGACTAGCGGGAACCACAGATACGCAGTATTTT.

The CDR3 DNA sequence: TGTGCCAGCAGCTTAGGGACTAGCGGGAATGGTGAGCAGTTCTTC. It encodes CASSLGTSGNGEQFF. This chain connects TRBV7-9 to TRBJ2-1; 12 nucleotides align to TRBD2. This CDR3 is 15 amino acids long. Germline V lookup: CDR1 SEHNR, CDR2 FQNEAQ (reference sequence). The V and J ends lost 1 base and 9 bases, in that order; junction bases with no gene match: 4.

The gene calls are TRBV7-2 and TRBJ2-7, with D possibly being TRBD1 or TRBD2 (5 bases each). The CDR3 runs to 14 residues. Per germline, CDR1 SGHTA and CDR2 FQGNSA. V lost 5 bases and J lost 7, with 18 bases in between. The CDR3 loop reads CASSPPGPGREQYF. The CDR3 nucleotides read TGTGCCAGCAGCCCACCGGGGCCCGGTCGAGAGCAGTACTTC.

The rearrangement joins TRBV5-1 to TRBJ2-1; TRBD1 aligns across 12 bases. The V segment lost 7 bases and the J segment 8 bases; nucleotides outside the gene matches: 4. The V gene's germline CDR1 is SGHRS and CDR2 YFSETQ. This CDR3 contains 13 residues. The chain's CDR3 is CASGTGGFDEQFF. Here the CDR3 DNA reads TGCGCCAGCGGGACAGGGGGCTTCGATGAGCAGTTCTTC.

CDR3 nucleotide sequence: TGTGCCCAATGGACTGCAACTAATGAAAAACTGTTTTTT. This encodes CAQWTATNEKLFF. The rearrangement joins TRBV27 to TRBJ1-4; D gene ambiguous. Between the trimmed V and J ends, which lost 11 bases and 0 bases, there was a span of 10 bases. The CDR3 is 13 amino acids. The V gene's germline CDR1 is MNHEY and CDR2 SMNVEV (reference sequence).

This clone was detected a few times. This chain connects TRBV5-1 to TRBJ2-1; 9 positions match TRBD2. V gave up 3 bases and J gave up 8 bases; unmatched junction bases: 9. Germline V CDR1 and CDR2: SGHRS, YFSETQ. The CDR3 extends over 15 amino acids. Here the CDR3 reads CASSSEPGLAYEQFF. DNA of the CDR3: TGCGCCAGCAGCTCAGAGCCGGGACTAGCATATGAGCAGTTCTTC.

Note on this clone: The identical CDR3 is also encoded by other nucleotide sequences in the sample. The chain links TRBV6-1 to TRBJ1-5, with 10 nucleotides matching TRBD1. CDR1 and CDR2 (germline): MNHNS, SASEGT. The junction had 2 bases not matched to a gene; V was cut back by 1 base and J by 5 bases. The CDR3 is 15 amino acids. The CDR3 DNA follows: TGTGCCAGCAGTGAAGGGGACAGGGGAGATCAGCCCCAGCATTTT. This gives the protein CASSEGDRGDQPQHF.

The rearrangement joins TRBV28 to TRBJ1-1, with D hard to call. V was cut by 2 bases and J by 0 bases, with 7 bases left in between. Germline-derived CDR1 and CDR2 are MDHEN and SYDVKM. CDR3 size: 14 residues. CDR3 sequence reads: CASSLGFLNTEAFF. DNA for the CDR3: TGTGCCAGCAGTTTAGGATTTTTGAACACTGAAGCTTTCTTT.

As to this clone: The sample contains more than one DNA sequence encoding this CDR3. This chain connects TRBV7-2 to TRBJ1-5; 9 bases line up with TRBD1. The CDR3 length is 15 residues. V shed 5 bases, J shed 7 bases, and the junction held 9 bases outside the gene matches. Germline lookup yields CDR1 SGHTA and CDR2 FQGNSA. The CDR3 protein is CASSPPTGGGQPQHF. As DNA, the CDR3 is TGTGCCAGCAGCCCGCCTACAGGGGGCGGACAGCCCCAGCATTTT. The full variable domain, with the rest looked up from reference TRBV7-2 and TRBJ1-5, is GAGVSQSPSNKVTEKGKDVELRCDPISGHTALYWYRQSLGQGLEFLIYFQGNSAPDKSGLPSDRFSAERTGGSVSTLTIQRTQQEDSAVYLCASSPPTGGGQPQHFGDGTRLSIL.

Notes on this clone: Other DNA sequences in the sample encode the same CDR3. The V call is TRBV29-1, the J call TRBJ1-1; possible D gene TRBD1, 5 bases. This CDR3 is 14 amino acids long. The V end lost 0 bases, the J end lost 0 bases, and 8 bases lay between the germline ends. Germline-derived CDR1 and CDR2 are SQVTM and ANQGSEA. The CDR3 loop reads CSVEDRGMNTEAFF. DNA for the CDR3: TGCAGCGTTGAAGACCGGGGGATGAACACTGAAGCTTTCTTT.